The TCR beta chain described here comes from a study of blood T cell repertoires in COVID-19. Study context: T cells, B-cell-depleted T cells, or PBMCs supplied cDNA or gDNA.

The study recruited people aged roughly 18 to 89 years across approximately 24 US areas. Allocation to cohorts depended on clinical history reported by the participants. Cohort 3 recovery required two negative PCRs, clearance, or symptom resolution. The ends were cut back, 4 bases at V and 4 bases at J, with 13 bases in the middle. This CDR3 has 15 amino acids. The germline gives CDR1 MDHEN, CDR2 SYDVKM. This table comes from immunoSEQ multiplex PCR, and its TCRdb copy is limited to in-frame clones, with some not included. The sample holds about 310,000 clones, about nine tenths seen once. The source is a woman in her twenties or thirties who had recovered from COVID-19. The V and J genes are TRBV28 and TRBJ2-2, with no clear D. Sequencing used PBMCs or T cells enriched from blood (not recorded which). CDR3 nucleotide sequence: TGTGCCAGCAGTTATCTTCAGATTTCCACCGGGGAGCTGTTTTTT. This codes for CASSYLQISTGELFF.